This TCR beta chain was sequenced in a study of blood T cell repertoires in COVID-19. As for the study in general: The United States, Italy and Spain were the sources of the acute and convalescent COVID-19 samples. PBMCs, B-cell-depleted T cells, or T cells provided the cDNA or gDNA that made up the material.

The data were produced by immunoSEQ multiplex PCR, yet TCRdb's version contains in-frame clones alone and is incomplete. The sample shows 200,000 to 250,000 clones, about four fifths of them seen only once. The germline CDR1 and CDR2 sequences are SNHLY and FYNNEI. V shed 7 bases, J shed 4 bases, and the junction held 11 bases outside the gene matches. The CDR3 is 15 residues long. The chain combines TRBV2 with TRBJ1-2, with TRBD1 matching 8 bases. Material: peripheral blood. The receptor was derived from a woman of 80 years or more with acute or convalescent COVID-19. CDR3 amino acids: CASKWGLGTGYGYTF. As DNA, the CDR3 is TGTGCCAGCAAGTGGGGCCTGGGGACAGGCTATGGCTACACCTTC. Supplemented by reference TRBV2 and TRBJ1-2, the full variable domain reads EPEVTQTPSHQVTQMGQEVILRCVPISNHLYFYWYRQILGQKVEFLVSFYNNEISEKSEIFDDQFSVERPDGSNFTLKIRSTKLEDSAMYFCASKWGLGTGYGYTFGSGTRLTVV.